A selection of T cell receptor beta chains follows, all from one sample in a study of CD8+CD57+ T cells in acquired aplastic anemia. MiXCR, applied by TCRdb to the reads, yields one record per CDR3 protein. The sample shows about 40,000 distinct CDR3 sequences, roughly three fifths of them seen only once. Material for sequencing was sorted CD4+, CD8+, or CD8+CD57+ T cells (not recorded which) from PBMCs. These receptors originate from a human donor with aplastic anemia. CDR3s include the opening cysteine and the closing phenylalanine or tryptophan. Each record gives: D gene, clone size, CDR3 length, V gene, J gene, CDR3 DNA, CDR3 protein. D genes are given only for firm matches. Clone size is shown for a subset of rows, as once, few, many or a class of expanded clone.

-	-	15	TRBV2	TRBJ1-5	TGTGCCAGCAGTGAAAGGGGGTCCTCTTATCAGCCCCAGCATTTT	CASSERGSSYQPQHF
-	-	13	TRBV25-1	TRBJ1-2	TGTGCCAGCAGCAACCCCCCCGCTTATGGCTACACCTTC	CASSNPPAYGYTF
-	-	12	TRBV24-1	TRBJ1-2	TGTGCCACCAGTCAACGTAACTATGGCTACACCTTC	CATSQRNYGYTF
-	few	15	TRBV11-1	TRBJ2-1	TGTGCCAGCAGCTTATTTGCCGGGACAATTGATGAGCAGCTCTTC	CASSLFAGTIDEQLF
-	-	13	TRBV15	TRBJ2-7	TGTGCCACCAGCAGAGATCCGGGCTACGAGCAGTACTTC	CATSRDPGYEQYF
TRBD2	-	15	TRBV20-1	TRBJ2-3	TGCAGTGCAATACTAGCGGGGGGCGGTTCAGATACGCAGTATTTT	CSAILAGGGSDTQYF
-	-	13	TRBV7-2	TRBJ2-7	TGTGCCAGCAGCCCGGAACAGGGTTACGAGCAGTACTTC	CASSPEQGYEQYF
-	-	13	TRBV2	TRBJ1-5	TGTGCCAGCACTCGGGGAAGCAATCAGCCCCAGCATTTT	CASTRGSNQPQHF
-	-	11	TRBV7-3	TRBJ2-2	TGTGCCAGCAGCAGGTTGGGGGAGCTGTTTTTT	CASSRLGELFF
-	-	12	TRBV20-1	TRBJ2-1	TGCAGTGCCCTTAGGACGGAGAATGAGCAGTTCTTC	CSALRTENEQFF
TRBD2	many	15	TRBV6-5	TRBJ2-7	TGTGCCAGCAGTTACAGTCTAGCGGGGGGCTACGAGCAGTACTTC	CASSYSLAGGYEQYF
TRBD1	-	16	TRBV20-1	TRBJ2-7	TGCAGTGCTAGAGAACAAGGGGACAGGGGTACCTACGAGCAGTACTTC	CSAREQGDRGTYEQYF
TRBD1	-	14	TRBV29-1	TRBJ2-3	TGCAGCGTAACCGGGACAGGGCGCACAGATACGCAGTATTTT	CSVTGTGRTDTQYF
-	-	13	TRBV15	TRBJ1-4	TGTGCCACCAGCAGAGGGGCGGGGGAAAAACTGTTTTTT	CATSRGAGEKLFF